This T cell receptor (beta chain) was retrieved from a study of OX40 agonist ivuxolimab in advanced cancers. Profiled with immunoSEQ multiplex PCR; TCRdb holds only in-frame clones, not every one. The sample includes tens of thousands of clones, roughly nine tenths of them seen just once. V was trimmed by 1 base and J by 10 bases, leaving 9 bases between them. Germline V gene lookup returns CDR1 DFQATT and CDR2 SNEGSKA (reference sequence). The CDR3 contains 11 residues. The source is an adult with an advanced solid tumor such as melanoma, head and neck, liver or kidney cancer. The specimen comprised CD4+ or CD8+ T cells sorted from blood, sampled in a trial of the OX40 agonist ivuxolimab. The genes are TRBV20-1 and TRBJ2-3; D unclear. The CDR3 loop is CSARADIAQYF. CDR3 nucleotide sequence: TGCAGTGCTAGAGCGGATATCGCGCAGTATTTT.